This T cell receptor beta chain derives from a study of CD8+ T cells in alopecia areata (dated by TCRdb to 2017 to 2018). Regarding the complete study: The treated patients, all with moderate-to-severe alopecia areata, were enrolled in an open-label pilot trial of oral tofacitinib given at 5 to 10 mg twice daily. Tofacitinib was administered for 6 to 18 months, and 6 months of follow-up off drug were then conducted to assess delayed response and recurrence. To study T cell clonal expansion in alopecia areata, the researchers applied high-throughput TCRbeta sequencing to both the C3H/HeJ mouse model and human patients. Scalp tissue and sorted CD4+ and CD8+ peripheral blood T cells from patchy and totalis/universalis alopecia areata patients and from healthy controls were covered by human TCRbeta sequencing. Biopsies were taken from tofacitinib-treated patients at baseline and at 4 and 24 weeks of treatment, and a later scalp biopsy was taken in several of the tofacitinib-treated patients. Scalp clonality was compared across normal scalp (n=4), patchy alopecia areata scalp (n=8), and alopecia totalis/universalis scalp (n=8). RNA was obtained with the PAXgene miRNA kit for fixed scalp, the miRNeasy kit for PBMCs, and the RNeasy kit for mouse skin. TCRbeta CDR3 regions were amplified by immunoSEQ multiplex PCR with 35 Vbeta forward and 13 Jbeta reverse primers. The study at large found these results: Shared TCR sequences between patients were less evident than in mice, which may be partly attributable to HLA diversity in the patient population. Unlike mouse skin, which is dominated by gammadelta T cells, normal human skin has resident alphabeta T cells that are also sequenced, and this complicates analysis of the scalp TCR repertoire. Compared with normal scalp, lesional scalp had higher clonality and more expanded CD8+ clones, particularly in alopecia totalis/universalis, a pattern that suggests antigenic drive.

The time point label corresponds to: baseline before oral tofacitinib. From alopecia areata patients, peripheral blood was collected along with lesional scalp punch biopsies. PBMCs were isolated by density centrifugation and stained for CD3, CD4 and CD8, and CD4+ and CD8+ T cells were sorted on a FACSAria. Deletion took 2 bases off V and 0 bases off J, with a span of 8 bases between the germline ends. The CDR3 starts with the cysteine, ends with the phenylalanine, and has 15 residues. Only CDR3 DNA is held: 45 bases, read in frame from base 1. The germline V gene provides CDR1 MNHNS and CDR2 SASEGT. Library prep was done by the immunoSEQ multiplex PCR assay. RNA was extracted from all samples and reverse transcribed into cDNA, which served as template for TCR sequencing. SuperScript III was used to make first-strand cDNA, primed with a 2:1 mix of oligo-dT and random hexamers. Amplification bias was assessed with a synthetic immune receptor repertoire, and residual bias was removed computationally. As for the authors' bioinformatics: Raw reads were preprocessed for error removal, and CDR3 was defined according to IMGT conventions as running from the conserved cysteine to phenylalanine. To get clonality, Shannon entropy was normalized by log2 of the number of productive unique TCRs and the result was subtracted from 1. CD4 or CD8 identity of scalp clones was inferred by cross-referencing scalp TCRbeta sequences with sorted blood CD4 and CD8 repertoires. The table was pulled from immuneACCESS by TCRdb, which kept in-frame rearrangements only. Such tables lose some clones; where checked, under half of the loss comes from unresolved V genes, and the rest has no known cause. Clone size and the V and J calls come from that table; the DNA yielded D and trimming. The sample table holds 70,000 or so clones, of which 55% to 65% were seen once. Around a sixth of the sample is in the top ten clones.

About this clone: It has no known antigen specificity. No base-level quality is on record; no much larger clone is a single base apart.

Rearrangement joined TRBV6-1 to TRBJ2-4, with the D gene too uncertain to name. The starting material was CD8+ T cells sorted from blood, obtained at week 0. The sequence was collected from a human donor with alopecia areata. This receptor has the CDR3 CASSEMWQAKNIQYF. In nucleotide form, the sequence is TGTGCCAGCAGTGAAATGTGGCAAGCCAAAAACATTCAGTACTTC.